This T cell receptor (beta chain) emerged from a study of beta chain features in type 1 diabetes. Turning to the study itself: Researchers looked at 85 million to 110 million sorted cells across all samples.

The table lists this clone with a few counts. Expressed TCRB transcripts got sequenced, as all isolated RNA was reverse transcribed. TCRdb's copy holds only in-frame clones and misses some; the assay was immunoSEQ multiplex PCR. The data show about 340,000 clones, approximately 8.2% seen once. Sequencing input: central memory CD4+ T cells from blood. The sequence was collected from a woman under 30 in good health.

The CDR3 loop reads CSVTQASRGTGELFF. The CDR3 DNA reads TGCAGCGTGACCCAGGCCTCGAGGGGCACCGGGGAGCTGTTTTTT. The genes are TRBV29-1 and TRBJ2-2; tentatively, D is TRBD1 or TRBD2 (5 bases each). The CDR3 length is 15 residues. Deletions cut 6 bases from V and 4 bases from J, with 18 bases between. Germline loops: CDR1 SQVTM, CDR2 ANQGSEA.